The subject of this entry is one TCR beta chain. This receptor's antigen is unknown. Base qualities are not provided; no much larger clone lies one nucleotide away. The immunoSEQ assay used for TCR sequencing gave the T-cell fraction in both tumor and uninvolved lung tissue. The paper's data handling went like this. For survival analysis, patients were split into high (upper tertile) and low (lower two tertiles) T-cell fraction groups and compared by log-rank test. A signed-rank test was used to test differences in T-cell fraction between paired tumor and uninvolved lung samples. The immuneACCESS repertoire file appears here via TCRdb, limited to in-frame rearrangements. These files lack a portion of the clones; in checked studies, under half of the deficit traces to unresolved V genes, and the cause of the others is not known. The V and J calls and clone size come from that table; D and trimming were worked out from the DNA. Recorded for this sample are tens of thousands of clones; roughly three fifths of them occurred a single time. Around 5.4% of the sample belongs to the ten largest clones.

The CDR3, from cysteine to phenylalanine, totals 15 residues. Only the CDR3 DNA stays, 45 bases, in frame from base 1. For CDR1 and CDR2, the germline V gene lists SGHRS and YFSETQ. A distance of 7 bases separates the germline ends of V and J, which lose 0 bases and 1 base respectively. The data were taken from a study of tumor-infiltrating lymphocytes in localized non-small cell lung cancer (dated by TCRdb to the early 2020s). Context from the whole study: Patients whose samples were collected after neoadjuvant chemotherapy, as well as both smokers and never-smokers and several histologies, were included in the cohort. Resected tumor tissue and uninvolved lung tissue described as non-adjacent to the tumor were contributed by each patient, with both tissues obtained from the same patient. Flow cytometry, multiplex immunofluorescence, RNA-seq, exome sequencing and proteomics were applied to the same patients as TCR sequencing, which was one of several integrated assays. The overall ICON cohort was composed of about 150 surgical patients with localized non-small cell lung cancer whose tumors were resected. For more than 45 patients, immunoSEQ T-cell fraction was compared between paired tumor and uninvolved lung. Overall study outcomes, separate from this receptor: Higher T cell infiltration in tumors than in uninvolved lung tissue was supported by TCRbeta sequencing, consistent with immunofluorescence CD3 counts. No association of tumor T-cell fraction from TCR sequencing with recurrence-free survival was found (p = 0.61). The TCR-derived T-cell fraction showed no difference between the flow cytometry-defined immunotypes IM1 (good prognosis) and IM2 (poor prognosis). Different pieces of the same tissue were used for different assays, so technical variation could not be separated from intratumor heterogeneity. Since assay coverage differed from patient to patient depending on how much tissue was available, TCR sequencing was done for only a subset of the cohort.

The first patient joined ICON in early 2016, and enrollment wrapped up when the last patient was enrolled in September 2018. From a subcohort of 70 to 85 patients, fresh tumor and matched uninvolved tissue were collected for in-depth immune analyses, including TCR sequencing. TCR sequencing was performed on DNA isolated from bulk tissue, without cell sorting. The specimen sequenced was lung tumor tissue. The chain is encoded by TRBV5-1 joined to TRBJ2-2; the D gene is possibly TRBD1 or TRBD2, with 5 bases matching each. This receptor was taken from a human donor with non-small cell lung cancer. The nucleotides are TGCGCCAGCAGCTTGGGGGACCGGAACACCGGGGAGCTGTTTTTT. Its amino acids are CASSLGDRNTGELFF.